A selection of T cell receptor beta chains follows, all from one sample in a study of siplizumab effects on memory and regulatory T cells. Only in-frame clones appear in the TCRdb table, and some are missing; sequencing was by immunoSEQ multiplex PCR. The data contain over 65,000 clones, 95% of them seen just once; the ten biggest clones take up less than 20%. The sequenced sample consisted of CD8+ T cells sorted from blood. These receptors were collected from a human donor in good health. The CDR3 runs from the conserved cysteine through the conserved F or W. D genes are given only for firm matches. Expanded clones are given a class, and other clones once, few, many or no size at all.

V gene,J gene,clone size,D gene,CDR3 protein,CDR3 DNA
TRBV11-1,TRBJ2-1,.,.,CASGRAYNEQFF,TGTGCCAGCGGCAGGGCCTACAATGAGCAGTTCTTC
TRBV5-6,TRBJ2-7,.,.,CASSLAAGARSYEQYF,TGTGCCAGCAGCTTGGCGGCAGGGGCGAGATCCTACGAGCAGTACTTC
TRBV27,TRBJ2-7,.,.,CASSSRVMIPYEQYF,TGTGCCAGCAGTTCCAGGGTTATGATTCCCTACGAGCAGTACTTC
TRBV2,TRBJ2-1,.,TRBD1,CASSRKIPGTEGHYNEQFF,TGTGCCAGCAGTCGAAAAATACCTGGGACAGAAGGACACTACAATGAGCAGTTCTTC
TRBV12-5,TRBJ2-1,.,.,CASAKFDEQFF,TGTGCTAGTGCGAAGTTCGATGAGCAGTTCTTC
TRBV5-1,TRBJ2-7,.,TRBD1,CASSLDRGYEQYF,TGCGCCAGCAGCTTAGACAGGGGGTACGAGCAGTACTTC
TRBV9,TRBJ1-4,once,.,CASSVDFNRDEKLFF,TGTGCCAGCAGCGTCGACTTTAACAGGGATGAAAAACTGTTTTTT
TRBV5-4,TRBJ1-2,.,.,CASSLETGNGYTF,TGTGCCAGCAGCTTGGAGACAGGAAATGGCTACACCTTC
TRBV12-5,TRBJ2-5,.,TRBD2,CASGLVLRGSSGEDQETQYF,TGTGCTAGTGGTTTGGTACTAAGGGGATCCAGCGGGGAAGACCAAGAGACCCAGTACTTC
TRBV7-9,TRBJ2-3,.,.,CASSSLIRADTQYF,TGTGCCAGCAGCTCCCTAATACGGGCAGATACGCAGTATTTT
TRBV10-2,TRBJ2-1,.,.,CASSGYSSYNEQFF,TGCGCCAGCAGTGGGTATAGCTCCTACAATGAGCAGTTCTTC
TRBV9,TRBJ2-5,.,TRBD1,CASSQGDRDGETQYF,TGTGCCAGCAGCCAAGGGGACAGGGACGGAGAGACCCAGTACTTC
TRBV11-2,TRBJ1-2,.,TRBD1,CASSPGTGGSEVYTF,TGTGCCAGCAGCCCGGGGACAGGGGGAAGCGAGGTCTACACCTTC
TRBV29-1,TRBJ2-3,.,.,CSVVPSTDTQYF,TGCAGCGTGGTACCCTCCACAGATACGCAGTATTTT
TRBV7-9,TRBJ2-5,.,.,CASSHPGSGFTETQYF,TGTGCCAGCAGCCATCCAGGCTCTGGGTTCACAGAGACCCAGTACTTC
TRBV4-1,TRBJ2-7,.,.,CASSSLIWSEQYF,TGCGCCAGCAGCTCCCTTATATGGAGCGAGCAGTACTTC
TRBV5-1,TRBJ2-2,.,TRBD1,CASSFGQGTTGELFF,TGCGCCAGCAGCTTCGGACAGGGGACCACCGGGGAGCTGTTTTTT
TRBV19,TRBJ2-7,.,.,CASSITSWSYEQYF,TGTGCCAGTAGTATAACCAGCTGGTCCTACGAGCAGTACTTC
TRBV6-6,TRBJ1-6,.,TRBD1,CASSSRQGPNSPLHF,TGTGCCAGCAGTTCCCGACAGGGGCCGAATTCACCCCTCCACTTT
TRBV9,TRBJ1-3,.,.,CASSPARGNTIYF,TGTGCCAGCAGCCCCGCGCGAGGGAACACCATATATTTT
TRBV19,TRBJ1-1,.,.,CASNEGWDTEAFF,TGTGCCAGTAACGAGGGGTGGGACACTGAAGCTTTCTTT
TRBV2,TRBJ2-1,.,TRBD2,CASKLAGDIYNEQFF,TGTGCCAGCAAACTAGCGGGAGATATCTACAATGAGCAGTTCTTC
TRBV27,TRBJ2-7,.,.,CASSHQGSHEQYF,TGTGCCAGCAGTCACCAGGGTTCCCACGAGCAGTACTTC
TRBV7-9,TRBJ2-1,once,TRBD2,CASKSGQLAGHNEQFF,TGTGCCAGCAAATCCGGACAACTAGCGGGACACAATGAGCAGTTCTTC
TRBV10-2,TRBJ2-2,once,.,CASRPGPNTGELFF,TGCGCCAGCCGACCGGGCCCGAACACCGGGGAGCTGTTTTTT
TRBV7-9,TRBJ1-2,.,.,CASSPGSNPYTGYTF,TGTGCCAGCAGCCCAGGTTCCAATCCCTATACTGGCTACACCTTC
TRBV7-9,TRBJ1-3,.,.,CASSFSSGGNTIYF,TGTGCCAGCAGCTTTAGTTCCGGTGGAAACACCATATATTTT
TRBV7-3,TRBJ2-1,once,TRBD2,CASSNHPGRVFSYNEQFF,TGTGCCAGCAGCAACCACCCGGGGAGGGTCTTCTCCTACAATGAGCAGTTCTTC
TRBV4-2,TRBJ2-7,.,TRBD2,CASSQDWASGYSYEQYF,TGTGCCAGCAGCCAAGATTGGGCTAGCGGTTATTCCTACGAGCAGTACTTC
TRBV25-1,TRBJ1-1,.,.,CASKLQGGTEAFF,TGTGCCAGCAAACTTCAGGGTGGCACTGAAGCTTTCTTT
TRBV18,TRBJ2-1,.,.,CASSPAMGLRRNEQFF,TGTGCCAGCTCACCCGCGATGGGACTTCGAAGGAATGAGCAGTTCTTC
TRBV9,TRBJ2-7,.,TRBD2,CASSAGGASGVYEQYF,TGTGCCAGCAGCGCCGGGGGAGCTAGCGGGGTCTACGAGCAGTACTTC
TRBV2,TRBJ1-4,.,.,CASSETTATNEKLFF,TGTGCCAGCAGTGAGACAACTGCAACTAATGAAAAACTGTTTTTT
TRBV6-5,TRBJ2-7,.,.,CASSQVGGGTYEQYF,TGTGCCAGCAGTCAGGTAGGGGGAGGTACCTACGAGCAGTACTTC
TRBV10-1,TRBJ2-5,.,TRBD2,CASSESAGLAGERETQYF,TGCGCCAGCAGTGAGTCGGCGGGACTAGCGGGAGAGAGGGAGACCCAGTACTTC
TRBV4-1,TRBJ2-1,.,TRBD2,CASSQVDGREQFF,TGCGCCAGCAGCCAAGTGGACGGGAGGGAGCAGTTCTTC
TRBV5-4,TRBJ2-4,.,.,CASSTWVGSAKNIQYF,TGTGCCAGCAGCACCTGGGTGGGTTCAGCCAAAAACATTCAGTACTTC
TRBV5-8,TRBJ2-1,.,TRBD2,CASSSKWREYDNEQFF,TGTGCCAGCAGCTCCAAGTGGCGGGAGTACGACAATGAGCAGTTCTTC
TRBV4-1,TRBJ2-3,.,.,CASQWGRGSDTQYF,TGCGCCAGCCAGTGGGGGCGAGGTTCAGATACGCAGTATTTT
TRBV7-9,TRBJ2-1,.,.,CASSLSSNEQFF,TGTGCCAGCAGCTTATCGTCCAATGAGCAGTTCTTC
TRBV6-1,TRBJ2-4,.,.,CASSEDRGMRKKNIQYF,TGTGCCAGCAGTGAGGATCGGGGGATGCGGAAAAAAAACATTCAGTACTTC
TRBV6-6,TRBJ1-2,.,.,CASSYPGTINGYTF,TGTGCCAGCAGTTACCCGGGGACAATTAATGGCTACACCTTC
TRBV4-2,TRBJ2-6,.,TRBD1,CASSQTGGAGANVLTF,TGTGCCAGCAGCCAGACAGGGGGCGCTGGGGCCAACGTCCTGACTTTC
TRBV13,TRBJ2-3,.,TRBD2,CASSFPTGGHKDTQYF,TGTGCCAGCAGCTTTCCCACGGGAGGGCACAAGGATACGCAGTATTTT
TRBV7-8,TRBJ2-7,.,TRBD1,CASSEDPRDRGSYEQYF,TGTGCCAGCAGCGAGGATCCTCGGGACAGGGGTTCCTACGAGCAGTACTTC
TRBV27,TRBJ2-7,.,TRBD2,CASSQGLAVYEQYF,TGTGCCAGCAGTCAAGGACTAGCGGTCTACGAGCAGTACTTC
TRBV6-5,TRBJ1-2,.,TRBD1,CASSYEQGDSFGYTF,TGTGCCAGCAGTTACGAACAGGGGGACAGTTTTGGCTACACCTTC
TRBV10-2,TRBJ2-7,.,.,CASSGDGYEQYF,TGCGCCAGCAGTGGGGACGGTTACGAGCAGTACTTC
TRBV7-9,TRBJ2-6,once,TRBD1,CASLSGGSEANVLTF,TGTGCCAGCCTGTCAGGGGGCTCGGAGGCCAACGTCCTGACTTTC
TRBV27,TRBJ2-7,.,TRBD2,CASSTRRLAGDEQYF,TGTGCCAGCAGTACCCGAAGGCTAGCGGGAGACGAGCAGTACTTC
TRBV9,TRBJ2-7,.,.,CASSEEGDEDEQYF,TGTGCCAGCAGCGAAGAGGGAGACGAGGACGAGCAGTACTTC
TRBV6-5,TRBJ2-7,.,TRBD1,CASSYQGAHYEQYF,TGTGCCAGCAGTTACCAGGGGGCTCACTACGAGCAGTACTTC
TRBV7-3,TRBJ2-7,once,TRBD1,CASSVGTGDYEQYF,TGTGCCAGCAGCGTCGGGACAGGGGACTACGAGCAGTACTTC
TRBV4-2,TRBJ2-7,.,TRBD2,CASSQDASGAGSYEQYF,TGTGCCAGCAGCCAAGACGCTAGCGGAGCGGGCTCCTACGAGCAGTACTTC
TRBV5-1,TRBJ2-7,.,.,CASSLFREGYSYEQYF,TGCGCCAGCAGCTTGTTTAGGGAAGGCTACTCCTACGAGCAGTACTTC
TRBV10-1,TRBJ2-3,.,.,CASSVGGTDTQYF,TGCGCCAGCAGTGTAGGAGGGACAGATACGCAGTATTTT
TRBV9,TRBJ2-1,.,TRBD2,CASSVGGLGNEQFF,TGTGCCAGCAGCGTAGGGGGACTAGGGAATGAGCAGTTCTTC
TRBV7-3,TRBJ2-1,.,.,CASSRGLSNEQFF,TGTGCCAGCAGCCGGGGACTGAGCAATGAGCAGTTCTTC